This T cell receptor (beta chain) was retrieved from a study of T cells in localized non-small cell lung cancer. The data were produced by immunoSEQ multiplex PCR, yet TCRdb's version contains in-frame clones alone and is incomplete. The table lists about 52,000 clones, about nine tenths of them singletons. This CDR3 is built from 15 residues. Trimming took 1 base from V and 7 from J; bases not matched to a gene: 5. In germline, CDR1 is MGHRA, CDR2 YSYEKL. The V gene is TRBV4-1, the J gene TRBJ2-2, with 8 nucleotides matching TRBD2. The origin of this receptor is a male donor at least 60 years old with stage III squamous cell lung carcinoma. The sample was peripheral blood, taken before any cancer treatment. CDR3 region: CASSQVAGGGGELFF. In DNA, the CDR3 is TGCGCCAGCAGCCAAGTGGCGGGGGGAGGCGGGGAGCTGTTTTTT.